This TCR beta chain derives from a study of cytomegalovirus exposure and HLA in healthy donors. Findings of the study overall: For most TCR beta V segments, an earlier analysis put the productive rate at about 87% or about 30% of the time.

V shed 5 bases and J shed 3 bases, with 10 bases lying between them. The CDR3 is 13 residues long. CDR1 and CDR2 (germline): KGHSH, LQKENI. Notes on this clone: Its target is not known.

Healthy bone marrow donors made up the donor group. 60 Vbeta and 13 Jbeta primers were used in PCR. The protocol was immunoSEQ multiplex PCR, while the TCRdb copy is restricted to in-frame clones and leaves out a portion. The sample contains under 200,000 clones, around four fifths of which appear only once. The rearrangement links TRBV18 to TRBJ1-2, with TRBD1 as a possible D gene (6 bases). Sequenced input: PBMCs. The receptor comes from a man aged 50 to 60 in good health and CMV-seropositive. The chain's CDR3 is CASSDSGDYGYTF. In DNA form, the CDR3 reads TGTGCCAGCTCAGATTCAGGGGACTATGGCTACACCTTC.